This is a list of T cell receptor beta chains from one sample in a study of blood T cell repertoires in COVID-19. Data came from immunoSEQ multiplex PCR; TCRdb stores just in-frame clones and leaves some out. The profile covers approximately 200,000 clones, with around 75% appearing a single time and roughly 5.7% taken by the ten largest. Source material: peripheral blood. Receptor source: a woman between 40 and 55 years old with COVID-19, enrolled during active disease. Each CDR3 is given with its conserved first and last residue. The order of the fields is J gene, D gene, V gene, CDR3 length, clone size, CDR3 DNA, CDR3 protein. D genes are given only for firm matches. Clone size is not always given. Where it is, it says once, few, many or a class for expanded clones.

TRBJ2-2 TRBD2 TRBV11-2 15 - TGTGCCAGCAGCTTTAGCGGGGGGGCCTCAGGGGAGCTGTTTTTT CASSFSGGASGELFF
TRBJ1-2 TRBD1 TRBV5-4 14 - TGTGCCAGCAGCTTAGGACAGGCTTTAAGAGGCTACACCTTC CASSLGQALRGYTF
TRBJ2-5 - TRBV2 14 - TGTGCCAGCAGTGCAGGCGGAGGGTGGAAGACCCAGTACTTC CASSAGGGWKTQYF
TRBJ1-1 - TRBV19 13 - TGTGCCAGTAGTAGTGTGTTACTCCGTGAAGCTTTCTTT CASSSVLLREAFF
TRBJ1-2 - TRBV5-6 13 many TGTGCCAGCAGCTTGGCTCAGGGCCGTGGCTACACCTTC CASSLAQGRGYTF
TRBJ1-2 TRBD1 TRBV3-1/TRBV3-2 14 - TGTGCCAGCAGCCAATACAACGACAGGGACGGCTACACCTTC CASSQYNDRDGYTF
TRBJ2-3 TRBD2 TRBV7-9 16 - TGTGCCAGCACCCAGGGGACTAGCGGCCGCACAGATACGCAGTATTTT CASTQGTSGRTDTQYF
TRBJ1-2 - TRBV5-4 13 - TGTGCCAGCAGCTTGGTAGGCGAGGATGGCTACACCTTC CASSLVGEDGYTF
TRBJ1-3 TRBD1 TRBV3-1/TRBV3-2 14 - TGTGCCAGCAGCTGGACAGGGGGCCGAAACACCATATATTTT CASSWTGGRNTIYF
TRBJ1-1 TRBD1 TRBV7-2 16 - TGTGCCAGCAGCCCGAGGAACAGGGGGCTCGGGACTGAAGCTTTCTTT CASSPRNRGLGTEAFF
TRBJ1-1 - TRBV10-3 14 - TGTGCCATCAGTGCCGGACAGTTTAACACTGAAGCTTTCTTT CAISAGQFNTEAFF
TRBJ2-7 - TRBV6-2/TRBV6-3 15 - TGTGCCAGCAGCCGACCCGGACAGAGTTTCTACGAGCAGTACTTC CASSRPGQSFYEQYF
TRBJ2-1 TRBD1 TRBV5-1 15 few TGCGCCAGCAGCTTAGGACAGGGCGTGCGAAATGAGCAGTTCTTC CASSLGQGVRNEQFF
TRBJ2-1 - TRBV9 19 once TGTGCCAGCAGCCCCCTGACAGAGGAATCCCCCAACCCCTACAATGAGCAGTTCTTC CASSPLTEESPNPYNEQFF
TRBJ2-7 TRBD1 TRBV19 15 - TGTGCCAGTAGTGCGTTCCGACAGGGTTTCTACGAGCAGTACTTC CASSAFRQGFYEQYF
TRBJ1-5 - TRBV7-9 15 - TGTGCCAGCAGCCCCCGGGGGGAGAGCAATCAGCCCCAGCATTTT CASSPRGESNQPQHF
TRBJ2-4 TRBD1 TRBV11-2 17 - TGTGCCAGCAGCTCACCCAGGGGGCCTATAGCCAAAAACATTCAGTACTTC CASSSPRGPIAKNIQYF
TRBJ2-2 - TRBV5-1 16 - TGCGCCAGCAGCTTGTCAGGGTCGCCCTGGGGCGGGGAGCTGTTTTTT CASSLSGSPWGGELFF
TRBJ1-6 - TRBV21-1 16 - TGTGCCAGCAGTACCGGGACAGGGGCGTTTAATTCACCCCTCCACTTT CASSTGTGAFNSPLHF
TRBJ2-3 TRBD1 TRBV10-3 15 - TGTGCCATGGGCTACAGGGGTACGAGCACAGATACGCAGTATTTT CAMGYRGTSTDTQYF
TRBJ2-5 - TRBV9 12 - TGTGCCCGCCCGCGGCTCCAAGAGACCCAGTACTTC CARPRLQETQYF
TRBJ1-6 - TRBV4-2 16 - TGTGCCAGCAGCCAAGAAATCCTTTCATTCTATACACCCCTCCACTTT CASSQEILSFYTPLHF
TRBJ2-1 TRBD1 TRBV7-8 15 - TGTGCCAGCAGCGCTGACAGGGGCTCCTACAATGAGCAGTTCTTC CASSADRGSYNEQFF
TRBJ2-2 - TRBV7-9 15 - TGTGCCAGCAGCTTAGAGATGTTGGGGCCCGGGGAGCTGTTTTTT CASSLEMLGPGELFF
TRBJ2-1 TRBD2 TRBV7-2 19 few TGTGCCAGCAGTCGTAGCGGGGGGAAAAGCACCGCCTTCTACAATGAGCAGTTCTTC CASSRSGGKSTAFYNEQFF
TRBJ1-4 TRBD1 TRBV19 15 - TGTGCCAGTAGGAGACAGGGTCTCACTAATGAAAAACTGTTTTTT CASRRQGLTNEKLFF
TRBJ2-1 TRBD1 TRBV9 14 many TGTGCCAGCAGCCCTCGGACAGGGAATAGTGAGCAGTTCTTC CASSPRTGNSEQFF
TRBJ2-7 TRBD2 TRBV5-1 15 - TGCGCCAGCACCCTGGGGGGGGGTAGGTCCTACGAGCAGTACTTC CASTLGGGRSYEQYF
TRBJ2-7 TRBD1 TRBV5-1 14 - TGCGCCAGCAGCCTCACCCTGACAGGGGCCCAGGAATACTTC CASSLTLTGAQEYF
TRBJ1-5 - TRBV6-2/TRBV6-3 13 - TGTGCCAGCAGCCCGGTAGGGGTCCAGCCCCAGCATTTT CASSPVGVQPQHF
TRBJ1-3 - TRBV6-1 13 - TGTGCCAGCAGTGAAACGCGTTTGAACCCCATATATTTT CASSETRLNPIYF
TRBJ2-2 TRBD2 TRBV6-5 16 - TGTGCCAGCAGTTACCTTCGACCCCGGGGGGCCGGGGAGCTGTTTTTT CASSYLRPRGAGELFF
TRBJ2-5 - TRBV4-3 12 - TGCGCCAGCAGCCAAGATCGGGGGACCCAGTACTTC CASSQDRGTQYF
TRBJ2-3 TRBD2 TRBV3-1/TRBV3-2 19 - TGTGCCAGCAGCTATTTCGTTGGACTAGCGGGAGCTAGCACAGATACGCAGTATTTT CASSYFVGLAGASTDTQYF
TRBJ2-5 TRBD2 TRBV3-1/TRBV3-2 15 - TGTGCCAGCAGCCAAGTCAGGTGGGGGGGGGAGACCCAGTACTTC CASSQVRWGGETQYF
TRBJ1-2 - TRBV4-3 15 - TGCGCCAGCAGCCAAGATAATCGGGAGAGTCGTGGCTACACCTTC CASSQDNRESRGYTF
TRBJ2-3 TRBD2 TRBV20-1 17 - TGCAGTGCTAGTGATCCAACCGGGACTAGCGGCACAGATACGCAGTATTTT CSASDPTGTSGTDTQYF
TRBJ2-5 - TRBV6-2/TRBV6-3 15 - TGTGCCAGCAGTTTCGGCGGGGCCGGTCGGGAGACCCAGTACTTC CASSFGGAGRETQYF
TRBJ2-1 TRBD2 TRBV20-1 14 - TGCAGTGCTAGTCGGGCGGGAGTAGGCAATGAGCAGTTCTTC CSASRAGVGNEQFF
TRBJ2-5 - TRBV6-2/TRBV6-3 13 - TGTGCCAGCAGTTTGGGCAGGCTTGGAACCCAGTACTTC CASSLGRLGTQYF
TRBJ1-2 - TRBV7-2 16 once TGTGCCAGCAGTCGGGACATTGGACCGAGGGCTGATGGCTACACCTTC CASSRDIGPRADGYTF
TRBJ1-6 - TRBV5-1 15 - TGCGCCAGCAGCTTATCGTCCGGGGGAAACTCACCCCTCCACTTT CASSLSSGGNSPLHF